The 27 T cell receptor beta chains below all came from one sample that was sequenced in a study of T-cell reconstitution after alpha-beta-depleted transplantation in children. Study-level results: T-cell counts and diversity at one year post-transplant came mainly from newly produced T cells.

These receptors are not linked to any known antigen. A library of TCRbeta sequences, prepared with unique molecular identifiers, was generated. TCRdb re-called the PCR reads with MiXCR, one entry per CDR3 protein. The sample has some 300,000 distinct CDR3 sequences, around 7.3% seen once; the top ten hold over 7.5%. The sample here was peripheral blood, taken 360 days after TCRalphabeta/CD19-depleted stem cell transplant. The receptors were sampled from a female patient aged 2 to 10 who had a stem cell transplant for Fanconi anemia, so the T cells may come from the graft donor.

This clonotype has only a few counts. The chain is built from TRBV7-2 and TRBJ2-5; 10 bases match TRBD2. CDR1 is SGHTA and CDR2 is FQGNSA in the germline V gene. Unmatched junction bases numbered 7, after V lost 4 bases and J lost 5 bases. The CDR3 covers 15 residues. The CDR3 bases are TGTGCCAGCAGCTACCGGCTTAGCGGGGGGGAGACCCAGTACTTC. Its protein product is CASSYRLSGGETQYF.

The V gene is TRBV27, the J gene TRBJ2-7, with D possibly TRBD1 on 5 matching bases. Trimming removed 4 bases at V and 6 bases at J, with 13 bases between. This CDR3 contains 13 residues. CDR1 is MNHEY, CDR2 SMNVEV, per germline (reference sequence). CDR3 amino acids: CASSWDQGTEQYF. CDR3 bases: TGTGCCAGCAGTTGGGATCAGGGCACCGAGCAGTACTTC.

This clonotype was observed a few times. This chain connects TRBV3-1 to TRBJ2-2, with D perhaps TRBD1 (6 bases). This CDR3 has 15 residues. Trimming cost V 3 bases and J 1 base, with 9 bases left between them. The V gene's germline CDR1 is LGHDT and CDR2 YNNKEL (reference sequence). This chain's CDR3 is CASSHVGGNTGELFF. CDR3 coding DNA: TGTGCCAGCAGCCACGTAGGGGGGAACACCGGGGAGCTGTTTTTT.

This clonotype has a count of ten or more. J is TRBJ1-6 and V is TRBV2; weak D call: TRBD1 (6 bases). V lost 2 bases and J lost 10, with 15 bases in between. Per germline, CDR1 SNHLY and CDR2 FYNNEI. This CDR3 has 15 residues. The chain's CDR3 is CASSESGQGYSPLHF. CDR3 coding DNA: TGTGCCAGCAGTGAATCCGGGCAGGGGTACTCACCCCTCCACTTT.

The rearrangement uses TRBV4-2 and TRBJ1-5; 8 nucleotides match TRBD1. CDR3 length: 16 amino acids. Germline CDR1 and CDR2: LGHNA and YNFKEQ. Trimming removed 3 bases from V and 6 bases from J; junction bases left unmatched: 10. CDR3 nucleotides: TGTGCCAGCAGCCAGACAGGGGTGAGATTGGGTCAGCCCCAGCATTTT. This sequence encodes CASSQTGVRLGQPQHF.

Ten or more counts support this clonotype. The chain uses TRBV20-1 and TRBJ2-3, with D possibly TRBD2 on 6 matching bases. V gave up 7 bases and J gave up 0 bases, with 11 bases separating them. The germline gives CDR1 DFQATT, CDR2 SNEGSKA (reference sequence). This CDR3 region has 13 residues. The CDR3 nucleotides are TGCAGTGGGGGAGGCCAGAGCACAGATACGCAGTATTTT. This codes for CSGGGQSTDTQYF.

This clonotype was counted a few times. V is TRBV28 and J is TRBJ1-2; no clear D gene. CDR1 MDHEN and CDR2 SYDVKM come from the germline V gene. Trimming removed 3 bases from V and 6 bases from J, with 5 bases in between. The CDR3 runs to 11 residues. The CDR3 DNA is TGTGCCAGCAGTTTCGTAAATGGCTACACCTTC. Protein product: CASSFVNGYTF.

The chain is built from TRBV20-1 and TRBJ2-3, with 9 bases lining up with TRBD2. CDR1 and CDR2 from the germline V gene are DFQATT and SNEGSKA (reference sequence). The J segment lost 3 bases and the V segment lost 1 base, leaving 5 bases of the junction unmatched. The CDR3 is 15 amino acids. CDR3 loop: CSARVRAGGTDTQYF. The DNA of the CDR3 is TGCAGTGCTAGAGTCCGAGCGGGGGGAACAGATACGCAGTATTTT.

This clonotype occurred many times. The chain recombines TRBV28 with TRBJ2-5, with no clear D. V was trimmed by 5 bases and J by 4 bases, leaving 17 bases between them. This CDR3 is 15 amino acids long. The germline V gene encodes CDR1 MDHEN and CDR2 SYDVKM. The CDR3 is CASSRLSDGRETQYF. The CDR3 bases are TGTGCCAGCAGTCGCCTCTCGGACGGTAGAGAGACCCAGTACTTC. The full variable domain, in which reference TRBV28 and TRBJ2-5 provide the parts outside the CDR3, is DVKVTQSSRYLVKRTGEKVFLECVQDMDHENMFWYRQDPGLGLRLIYFSYDVKMKEKGDIPEGYSVSREKKERFSLILESASTNQTSMYLCASSRLSDGRETQYFGPGTRLLVL.

This clonotype was observed many times. The chain couples TRBV12-3 or TRBV12-4 to TRBJ2-1, with D tentatively TRBD2 (5 bases). Trimming left V 2 bases short and J 3 bases short, with 8 bases between. The CDR3 has 14 residues. The CDR3 reads CASSLTGYYNEQFF. The DNA of the CDR3 is TGTGCCAGCAGTTTAACGGGGTACTACAATGAGCAGTTCTTC.

This clonotype was found many times. This chain links TRBV5-6 with TRBJ1-1, with a possible D match to TRBD1 (6 bases). The germline gives CDR1 SGHDT, CDR2 YYEEEE. The V end lost 4 bases, the J end lost 5 bases, and 15 bases lay between the germline ends. This CDR3 comprises 14 residues. CDR3 residues: CASSPQGRGTEAFF. In nucleotides, the CDR3 is TGTGCCAGCAGCCCTCAGGGGAGAGGGACTGAAGCTTTCTTT. The whole variable domain, remainder taken from reference TRBV5-6 and TRBJ1-1, is DAGVTQSPTHLIKTRGQQVTLRCSPKSGHDTVSWYQQALGQGPQFIFQYYEEEERQRGNFPDRFSGHQFPNYSSELNVNALLLGDSALYLCASSPQGRGTEAFFGQGTRLTVV.

The rearrangement links TRBV7-3 to TRBJ2-5, with D possibly being TRBD2 (6 bases). This CDR3 is built from 14 residues. Germline V CDR1 and CDR2: SGHTA, FQGTGA. The V end was cut by 5 bases, the J end by 3 bases, with 13 bases between. The DNA of the CDR3 is TGTGCCAGCAGCCTCCGGGGCGGGGAAGAGACCCAGTACTTC. Translated: CASSLRGGEETQYF.

This clonotype was counted ten times or more. V is TRBV20-1 and J is TRBJ2-1, with a weak D call TRBD2 (5 bases). V lost 6 bases and J lost 9, with 12 bases in between. The CDR3 has 11 amino acids. Germline assignment: CDR1 DFQATT and CDR2 SNEGSKA (reference sequence). CDR3 in DNA: TGCAGTGCCCCGCCTAGCAGTGAGCAGTTCTTC. Its protein product is CSAPPSSEQFF.

This chain connects TRBV30 to TRBJ1-1; no definite D call. This CDR3 comprises 12 residues. The V gene's germline CDR1 is GTSNPN and CDR2 SVGIG (reference sequence). Trimming took 4 bases from V and 11 from J, leaving 17 bases between them. Here the CDR3 reads CAWTPGLPRAFF. The DNA of the CDR3 is TGTGCCTGGACACCTGGTCTGCCTCGGGCTTTCTTT.

This clonotype was counted ten times or more. This chain uses TRBV12-3 or TRBV12-4 with TRBJ1-2; perhaps TRBD1 as D (5 bases). This CDR3 contains 12 residues. Trimming removed 0 bases from V and 8 bases from J, with 7 bases in between. The CDR3 coding sequence is TGTGCCAGCAGTTTAGCCACAGGAGGCTACACCTTC. It encodes CASSLATGGYTF.

As DNA, the CDR3 is TGTGCCAGCAGGATGGACGGGAATCAGCCCCAGCATTTT. This translates into CASRMDGNQPQHF. V is TRBV6-1 and J is TRBJ1-5; D is unclear. CDR1 and CDR2 (germline): MNHNS, SASEGT. The CDR3 runs to 13 residues. V was shortened by 6 bases and J by 4 bases, with 10 bases between the two germline ends.

This clonotype was detected many times. V is TRBV20-1 and J is TRBJ2-4; D is unresolved. Trimming left V 1 base short and J 7 bases short, with 14 bases between. There are 14 residues in the CDR3. CDR1 is DFQATT and CDR2 is SNEGSKA in the germline V gene (reference sequence). CDR3 residues: CSARAPWLMNIQYF. The CDR3 bases are TGCAGTGCTAGAGCACCGTGGCTCATGAACATTCAGTACTTC.

The CDR3 loop reads CASRTIRNTGELFF. The CDR3 nucleotides are TGTGCCAGCAGAACTATCCGGAACACCGGGGAGCTGTTTTTT. J is TRBJ2-2 and V is TRBV12-3 or TRBV12-4; no clear D. V was shortened by 6 bases and J by 1 base, with 9 bases between the two germline ends. The CDR3 runs to 14 residues.

Many counts were recorded for this clonotype. The chain carries TRBV6-1 and TRBJ1-1; D unclear. The germline V gene has CDR1 MNHNS and CDR2 SASEGT. V shed 6 bases and J shed 10 bases, with 21 bases lying between them. There are 14 residues in the CDR3. Here the CDR3 DNA reads TGTGCCAGCAGCCCCAAGAGGAGGCCTCTTCCAGCTTTCTTT. Protein: CASSPKRRPLPAFF.

This clonotype came up many times. The CDR3 sequence is CASSLGVSGYSETQYF. For the CDR3, the DNA is TGTGCCAGCAGCTTAGGTGTTAGCGGGTACTCGGAGACCCAGTACTTC. This rearrangement joins TRBV7-2 to TRBJ2-5; TRBD2 aligns across 7 bases. Germline CDR1 SGHTA, CDR2 FQGNSA. CDR3 length equals 16 residues. J was trimmed by 5 bases and V by 1 base; bases with no gene match: 10.

The gene calls are TRBV30 and TRBJ2-1, with D possibly matching TRBD2 (5 bases). This CDR3 comprises 15 residues. CDR1 GTSNPN and CDR2 SVGIG come from the germline V gene (reference sequence). With 4 bases removed from V and 5 bases from J, the gap between germline ends came to 18 bases. The chain's CDR3 is CAWKNWAGGHNEQFF. The CDR3 coding sequence is TGTGCCTGGAAGAATTGGGCCGGAGGACACAATGAGCAGTTCTTC.

This clonotype was counted at least ten times. The chain links TRBV9 to TRBJ2-5; the D call may be TRBD1 or TRBD2 (5 bases each). Deletions cut 0 bases from V and 3 bases from J, with 12 bases between. The CDR3 has 15 residues. Germline V lookup: CDR1 SGDLS, CDR2 YYNGEE. The CDR3 DNA reads TGTGCCAGCAGCGTAGGCTCCGGGACCAAAGAGACCCAGTACTTC. Residues: CASSVGSGTKETQYF.

This clonotype has at least ten counts. This chain uses TRBV14 with TRBJ2-3, with 14 bases matching TRBD2. The germline V gene has CDR1 SGHDN and CDR2 FVKESK. The trim removed 2 bases at V and 4 bases at J, leaving 5 bases unmatched. CDR3 length equals 17 residues. CDR3 in amino acids: CASSQPGLAGVPDTQYF. The DNA for the CDR3 is TGTGCCAGCAGCCAACCGGGACTAGCGGGAGTTCCAGATACGCAGTATTTT. Variable domain in full (rest from reference TRBV14 and TRBJ2-3): EAGVTQFPSHSVIEKGQTVTLRCDPISGHDNLYWYRRVMGKEIKFLLHFVKESKQDESGMPNNRFLAERTGGTYSTLKVQPAELEDSGVYFCASSQPGLAGVPDTQYFGPGTRLTVL.

This clonotype was seen a handful of times. Compared with germline, one end of the junction differs, possibly owing to a read error. This chain uses TRBV5-1 with TRBJ2-7; no reliable D call. CDR1 is SGHRS and CDR2 is YFSETQ in the germline V gene. The CDR3 extends over 15 amino acids. The CDR3 nucleotides read TGCGCCAGCAGCTCCGCCTATGACATCTCCCACGAGCAGTACTTC. Translated, it gives CASSSAYDISHEQYF.

This clonotype was seen repeatedly, ten times or more. The chain uses TRBV20-1 and TRBJ1-5, with D possibly TRBD1 on 6 matching bases. The V end was cut by 6 bases, the J end by 0 bases, with 12 bases between. The germline gives CDR1 DFQATT, CDR2 SNEGSKA (reference sequence). The CDR3 loop spans 14 amino acids. The CDR3 loop is CSAFGQYSNQPQHF. The CDR3 DNA reads as TGCAGTGCCTTTGGACAGTATAGCAATCAGCCCCAGCATTTT.

This clonotype came up a few times. The chain recombines TRBV5-1 with TRBJ1-6; 7 bases align to TRBD1. The CDR3 has 15 amino acids. Germline assignment: CDR1 SGHRS and CDR2 YFSETQ. J lost 6 bases, V lost 3 bases, and 6 bases had no gene match. The CDR3 DNA reads as TGCGCCAGCAGCTACGAACAGGGGCTTAATTCACCCCTCCACTTT. It codes for CASSYEQGLNSPLHF.

This clonotype was counted ten times or more. The rearrangement uses TRBV12-3 or TRBV12-4 and TRBJ2-2; D is uncertain. The CDR3 is 14 residues long. V shed 11 bases and J shed 6 bases, with 19 bases lying between them. The CDR3 region is CASSKNGFPGELFF. The CDR3 coding sequence is TGTGCCTCTTCTAAAAACGGATTTCCCGGGGAGCTGTTTTTT.